Listed below are T cell receptor beta chains from one sample, sequenced in a study of control samples from healthy donors and cancer patients. The data were produced by immunoSEQ multiplex PCR, yet TCRdb's version contains in-frame clones alone and is incomplete. The sample holds 25,000 to 35,000 clones, roughly 91% seen once. The source material was PBMCs. These receptors were taken from a man in his fifties with lung cancer. Both conserved end residues are part of each CDR3. Each record gives: clone size, D gene, J gene, V gene, CDR3 DNA, CDR3 protein. A D gene is named only where the DNA matches it firmly. Clone size is stated in some rows and not others, as once, few, many or a class when expanded.

>.|.|TRBJ1-2|TRBV5-4
TGTGCCAGCAGCTCCATCAACAGGGTCGGCTATGGCTACACCTTC
CASSSINRVGYGYTF
>.|.|TRBJ1-5|TRBV7-2
TGTGCCAGCAGCTCCTCGGCAGGGTATAGCAATCAGCCCCAGCATTTT
CASSSSAGYSNQPQHF
>.|.|TRBJ2-3|TRBV6-5
TGTGCCAGCGGGAGGGGGGCAGAGACAGATACGCAGTATTTT
CASGRGAETDTQYF
>.|.|TRBJ1-2|TRBV2
TGTGCCAGCAGTCCCCCGGACGGATTGGAGAGCTATGGCTACACCTTC
CASSPPDGLESYGYTF
>.|TRBD1|TRBJ1-4|TRBV5-8
TGTGCCAGCAGCTTGGAGGGGGCGTCTAATGAAAAACTGTTTTTT
CASSLEGASNEKLFF
>.|TRBD1|TRBJ1-2|TRBV9
TGTGCCAGCAGCCCCGATTACCCTCGGACAGGGGGGCTAGCTATGGCTGGCTACACCTTC
CASSPDYPRTGGLAMAGYTF
>.|.|TRBJ2-5|TRBV10-3
TGTGCCATCAGTGAGTCTAACCAAGAGACCCAGTACTTC
CAISESNQETQYF
>.|.|TRBJ2-3|TRBV6-2/TRBV6-3
TGTGCCAGCAGTTTACAGGGTCCTAGCACAGATACGCAGTATTTT
CASSLQGPSTDTQYF
>.|.|TRBJ2-1|TRBV20-1
TGCAGTGCTAGATTGGGACTTGAGCAGTTCTTC
CSARLGLEQFF
>.|TRBD1|TRBJ2-7|TRBV6-6
TGTGCCAGCTGGGACAGGGAAAACATCGACGAGCAGTACTTC
CASWDRENIDEQYF
>.|.|TRBJ2-7|TRBV14
TGTGCCAGCAGCCACCCAATCACCTACGAGCAGTACTTC
CASSHPITYEQYF
>few|TRBD2|TRBJ2-7|TRBV2
TGTGCCAGCACCCTAGCGGGGGGTGGGTACGAGCAGTACTTC
CASTLAGGGYEQYF
>.|TRBD1|TRBJ2-3|TRBV7-3
TGTGCCAGCAGCCTGACAGGGGGCCAAGATACGCAGTATTTT
CASSLTGGQDTQYF
>.|TRBD1|TRBJ2-1|TRBV9
TGTGCCAGCAGCGTAGTAGGGACAGGGGTTAATGAGCAGTTCTTC
CASSVVGTGVNEQFF
>.|.|TRBJ2-7|TRBV5-5
TGTGCCAGCAGCCTGGGTGGTCTCGGCGGCTACGAGCAGTACTTC
CASSLGGLGGYEQYF
>.|TRBD1|TRBJ2-5|TRBV7-9
TGTGCCAGCAGCTTTACCGGGACAGTACAAGAGACCCAGTACTTC
CASSFTGTVQETQYF
>.|.|TRBJ1-1|TRBV6-5
TGTGCCACCGTGGAATTTGGGAGTAGGTTGCCTGAAGCTTTCTTT
CATVEFGSRLPEAFF
>medium-sized|.|TRBJ2-3|TRBV6-6
TGTGCCAGCAGTTACGCAGGGGTGCCAGATACGCAGTATTTT
CASSYAGVPDTQYF
>.|.|TRBJ1-4|TRBV6-2/TRBV6-3
TGTGCCAGCAGTAAAGGACAGAGCCCGGCTAATGAAAAACTGTTTTTT
CASSKGQSPANEKLFF
>.|TRBD2|TRBJ2-5|TRBV2
TGTGCCAGCAGTGCCACTAGCGGGGGACCCGAGACCCAGTACTTC
CASSATSGGPETQYF
>once|.|TRBJ2-1|TRBV5-5
TGTGCCAGCAGCTTTTCGTGGGGGGCCCAATACAATGAGCAGTTCTTC
CASSFSWGAQYNEQFF
>.|.|TRBJ1-1|TRBV19
TGTGCCAGTAGTGAGCAGGGAGGCACTGAAGCTTTCTTT
CASSEQGGTEAFF
>few|.|TRBJ1-5|TRBV5-6
TGTGCCAGCAGCCCCTCATATAGCAATCAGCCCCAGCATTTT
CASSPSYSNQPQHF
>.|.|TRBJ1-2|TRBV6-2/TRBV6-3
TGTGCCAGCAGTTACGCGGCCAGCAGGGGCTACACCTTC
CASSYAASRGYTF
>.|TRBD1|TRBJ2-1|TRBV28
TGTGCCAGCAGTACAAGGGACAGGGAAGAGTTCTTC
CASSTRDREEFF
>.|.|TRBJ2-5|TRBV6-5
TGTGCCTCTTCGGCCCTGGGCCGGGAGACCCAGTACTTC
CASSALGRETQYF
>.|TRBD2|TRBJ2-2|TRBV13
TGTGCCAGCAGCGAACCGGGACTAGCGGGGGCCGGAACCGGGGAGCTGTTTTTT
CASSEPGLAGAGTGELFF
>once|.|TRBJ1-1|TRBV12-5
TGTGCTAGTGGCCAGGGAGTGGGCACTGAAGCTTTCTTT
CASGQGVGTEAFF
>.|TRBD2|TRBJ2-3|TRBV7-3
TGTGCCAGCAGCTTGACTAGCGGGGCACTCGCCACAGATACGCAGTATTTT
CASSLTSGALATDTQYF
>.|TRBD2|TRBJ2-7|TRBV9
TGTGCCAGCAGCGTGGGGACTAGCGGGGGGCCGCACGCCATCTCCTACGAGCAGTACTTC
CASSVGTSGGPHAISYEQYF
>.|TRBD1|TRBJ1-2|TRBV13
TGTGCCAGCAGCATAAAGGGACAGGGGGCATGGGGCTACACCTTC
CASSIKGQGAWGYTF
>.|.|TRBJ2-7|TRBV2
TGTGCCAGCAATGGGGCCAGGAAGAACGAGCAGTACTTC
CASNGARKNEQYF
>.|TRBD1|TRBJ2-1|TRBV7-3
TGTGCCAGCAGCTTCCAGCCGGGACAGGGGGACAATGAGCAGTTCTTC
CASSFQPGQGDNEQFF
>once|TRBD1|TRBJ1-2|TRBV7-2
TGTGCCAGCAGCACGGACAGGGCGAATGGCTACACCTTC
CASSTDRANGYTF
>.|.|TRBJ1-1|TRBV7-3
TGTGCCAGCAGCTTTTCGTCAAATGGGCGGGCCGGCACTGAAGCTTTCTTT
CASSFSSNGRAGTEAFF
>.|TRBD2|TRBJ2-5|TRBV6-2/TRBV6-3
TGTGCCAGCAGCATAGCGGGCTTAGAGACCCAGTACTTC
CASSIAGLETQYF
>.|TRBD2|TRBJ2-1|TRBV24-1
TGTGCCACCAGTGACCAACTAGCGGGGGAGCAGTTCTTC
CATSDQLAGEQFF
>.|.|TRBJ1-5|TRBV7-9
TGTGCCAGCAGCTTAGAGGGGGTTCAGCCCCAGCATTTT
CASSLEGVQPQHF
>.|TRBD2|TRBJ2-7|TRBV7-2
TGTGCCAGCAGCTCTAGCGGGGGCCGACCCTACGAGCAGTACTTC
CASSSSGGRPYEQYF
>.|TRBD2|TRBJ2-7|TRBV7-9
TGTGCCAGCAGCCGGACTAGCGGGGCCTACGAGCAGTACTTC
CASSRTSGAYEQYF
>once|.|TRBJ2-3|TRBV6-1
TGTGCCAGCAGTGAAGGTAGCAGGAGGGGGGATACGCAGTATTTT
CASSEGSRRGDTQYF
>.|.|TRBJ2-3|TRBV4-1
TGCGCCAGCAGCCAAGATCAGGTGAGGGATACGCAGTATTTT
CASSQDQVRDTQYF
>.|.|TRBJ2-1|TRBV11-3
TGTGCCAGCAGAGGGGGGCAGGCCAATGAGCAGTTCTTC
CASRGGQANEQFF
>.|.|TRBJ2-5|TRBV14
TGTGCCAGCAGCCGAGTGGGGGTTCAAGAGACCCAGTACTTC
CASSRVGVQETQYF
>.|TRBD1|TRBJ2-7|TRBV6-2/TRBV6-3
TGTGCCAGCAGTTACTCCTGGGACAGTCCCTACGAGCAGTACTTC
CASSYSWDSPYEQYF
>.|TRBD1|TRBJ2-7|TRBV7-9
TGTGCCAGCAGACCCCGGGACAGGGATTACGAGCAGTACTTC
CASRPRDRDYEQYF